One and the same sample provided the 13 T cell receptor beta chains below, sequenced in a study of cytomegalovirus exposure and HLA in healthy donors. Sequencing used immunoSEQ multiplex PCR; TCRdb keeps in-frame clones, though not all of them. This sample has about 120,000 clones; over 75% occur once, and the top ten carry about 2%. Sequenced material: PBMCs. Receptor source: a woman between 25 and 40 years old in good health and CMV-seronegative.

This chain joins TRBV27 and TRBJ1-1, with D possibly TRBD1 on 6 matching bases. Germline V lookup: CDR1 MNHEY, CDR2 SMNVEV (reference sequence). The CDR3 extends over 13 amino acids. Between the trimmed V and J ends, which lost 2 bases and 10 bases, there was a span of 14 bases. CDR3 in amino acids: CASSLPGQPPAFF. The CDR3 DNA reads as TGTGCCAGCAGTTTACCAGGACAGCCCCCAGCTTTCTTT.

The CDR3 reads CASSWTTGLREKLFF. CDR3 DNA: TGTGCCAGCAGCTGGACGACGGGACTCCGAGAAAAACTGTTTTTT. The chain recombines TRBV5-8 with TRBJ1-4; D is possibly TRBD1 (5 bases). This CDR3 spans 15 amino acids. V gave up 3 bases and J gave up 8 bases, with 17 bases separating them. Germline values: CDR1 SGHTS, CDR2 YDEGEE.

The chain employs TRBV7-2 and TRBJ2-7; TRBD2 is a possible D gene (7 bases). CDR1 is SGHTA and CDR2 is FQGNSA in the germline V gene. This CDR3 contains 16 residues. Between the trimmed V and J ends, which lost 4 bases and 4 bases, there was a span of 20 bases. The DNA of the CDR3 is TGTGCCAGCAGCTCCCTAGGGGGGGGCCCGTCGTACGAGCAGTACTTC. The encoded protein is CASSSLGGGPSYEQYF.

The chain is built from TRBV5-1 and TRBJ2-7, with 12 bases that match TRBD2. After removal of 4 bases from V and 7 bases from J, the junction contained 3 bases not matched to a gene. CDR1 SGHRS and CDR2 YFSETQ come from the germline V gene. The CDR3 covers 13 residues. CDR3 amino acids: CASSPGLAGEQYF. Here the CDR3 DNA reads TGCGCCAGCAGCCCCGGACTAGCGGGGGAGCAGTACTTC.

The table lists this clone with a few counts. The rearrangement joins TRBV13 to TRBJ1-2; 8 nucleotides agree with TRBD1. CDR3 length: 15 residues. The germline V gene encodes CDR1 PRHDT and CDR2 FYEKMQ (reference sequence). With V trimmed by 4 bases and J by 4 bases, 8 bases remained unmatched. The CDR3 loop is CASSSHQGAGYGYTF. As DNA, the CDR3 is TGTGCCAGCAGCTCCCATCAGGGGGCGGGCTATGGCTACACCTTC.

The rearrangement links TRBV9 to TRBJ1-3; no clear D gene. The ends were cut back, 2 bases at V and 0 bases at J, with 9 bases in the middle. Per germline, CDR1 SGDLS and CDR2 YYNGEE. CDR3 size: 15 residues. CDR3 nucleotides: TGTGCCAGCAGCGTTAGTCTGAGCTCTGGAAACACCATATATTTT. This gives the protein CASSVSLSSGNTIYF.

J is TRBJ1-2 and V is TRBV27; D may be TRBD1 (6 bases). Germline loops: CDR1 MNHEY, CDR2 SMNVEV (reference sequence). V lost 8 bases and J 7 bases, leaving 14 bases between the germline ends. The CDR3 runs 12 residues. CDR3 DNA sequence: TGTGCCAGCGCCCCCGGCAGGGGTGGCTACACCTTC. Translating gives CASAPGRGGYTF.

The V call is TRBV5-6, the J call TRBJ2-1; the match to TRBD1 covers 12 bases. The CDR3 runs 15 residues. Germline V gene sequence: CDR1 SGHDT, CDR2 YYEEEE. Germline trimming cut 3 bases from V and 7 bases from J; bases unmatched to any gene: 5. CDR3 loop: CASSSGTGGWNEQFF. The CDR3 DNA sequence: TGTGCCAGCAGCTCGGGGACAGGGGGCTGGAATGAGCAGTTCTTC.

This chain's CDR3 is CASRLQQGQPNEKLFF. In DNA, the CDR3 is TGCGCCAGCCGGTTACAGCAGGGACAGCCTAATGAAAAACTGTTTTTT. The chain carries TRBV5-1 and TRBJ1-4, with 7 bases matching TRBD1. V trimming: 7 bases; J trimming: 3 bases; junction bases outside the gene matches: 12. CDR1 SGHRS and CDR2 YFSETQ come from the germline V gene. The CDR3 loop spans 16 amino acids.

The V call is TRBV18, the J call TRBJ2-7, with D unclear. The germline gives CDR1 KGHSH, CDR2 LQKENI. The CDR3 sequence is 13 residues long. V lost 4 bases, J lost 0 bases, and 7 bases lay in between. The CDR3 sequence: CASSLPDSYEQYF. The CDR3, as DNA: TGTGCCAGCTCACTTCCAGACTCCTACGAGCAGTACTTC. Full variable domain (missing parts from reference TRBV18 and TRBJ2-7): NAGVMQNPRHLVRRRGQEARLRCSPMKGHSHVYWYRQLPEEGLKFMVYLQKENIIDESGMPKERFSAEFPKEGPSILRIQQVVRGDSAAYFCASSLPDSYEQYFGPGTRLTVT.

V is TRBV7-6 and J is TRBJ2-2; 8 positions agree with TRBD1. CDR3 length: 15 residues. CDR1 and CDR2 (germline): SGHVS, FNYEAQ. The ends lost 4 bases at V and 1 base at J; junction bases unmatched: 2. The CDR3 DNA follows: TGTGCCAGCAGCTGGACAGGGAAGAACACCGGGGAGCTGTTTTTT. The encoded protein is CASSWTGKNTGELFF.

The V and J genes are TRBV18 and TRBJ1-4; D is perhaps TRBD1 (6 bases). The germline gives CDR1 KGHSH, CDR2 LQKENI. V lost 4 bases and J 6 bases, leaving 12 bases between the germline ends. The CDR3 loop spans 14 amino acids. CDR3 bases: TGTGCCAGCTCACTACAGGGAGGGTATGAAAAACTGTTTTTT. This codes for CASSLQGGYEKLFF.

J is TRBJ2-7 and V is TRBV18; the match to TRBD2 covers 9 bases. The CDR3 has 13 residues. V gave up 8 bases and J gave up 5 bases; unmatched junction bases: 7. CDR1 and CDR2 (germline): KGHSH, LQKENI. CDR3 in DNA: TGTGCCAGCCACAGCGGGGGGAACGACGAGCAGTACTTC. Translating it yields CASHSGGNDEQYF.